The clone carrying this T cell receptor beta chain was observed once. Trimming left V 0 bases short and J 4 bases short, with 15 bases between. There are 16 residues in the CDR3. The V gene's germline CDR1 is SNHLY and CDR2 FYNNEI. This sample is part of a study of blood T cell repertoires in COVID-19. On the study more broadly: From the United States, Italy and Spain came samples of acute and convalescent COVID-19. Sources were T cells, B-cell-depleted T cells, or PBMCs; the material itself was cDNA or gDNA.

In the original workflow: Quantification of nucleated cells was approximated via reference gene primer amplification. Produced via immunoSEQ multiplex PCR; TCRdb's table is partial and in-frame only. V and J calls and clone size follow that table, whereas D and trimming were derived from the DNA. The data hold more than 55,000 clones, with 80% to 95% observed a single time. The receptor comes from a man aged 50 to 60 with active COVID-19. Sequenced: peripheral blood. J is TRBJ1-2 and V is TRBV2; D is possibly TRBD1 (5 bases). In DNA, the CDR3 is TGTGCCAGCAGTGAAGCGCTTCGACAGCGTTCCTATGGCTACACCTTC. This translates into CASSEALRQRSYGYTF.